The 7 T cell receptor beta chains listed next were all sequenced from one sample in a study of blood T cell repertoires in COVID-19. Repertoires were generated with immunoSEQ multiplex PCR, while TCRdb's copy carries only in-frame clones and drops some. The profile shows approximately 330,000 clones, approximately 88% of them singletons. The sequenced sample consisted of peripheral blood. The source of these receptors is a man younger than 40 with COVID-19, enrolled during active disease.

This clone has only a few counts. The V call is TRBV24-1, the J call TRBJ2-1; 12 bases fit TRBD2. CDR1 and CDR2 (germline): KGHDR, SFDVKD. Losses at the gene ends were 4 bases for V and 7 bases for J; bases not matched to a gene: 7. The CDR3 loop spans 16 amino acids. The CDR3 nucleotides read TGTGCCACCAGTGACACGACTAGCGGGAGTATTAATGAGCAGTTCTTC. It encodes CATSDTTSGSINEQFF.

The chain employs TRBV5-1 and TRBJ2-6; the D gene is possibly TRBD1 (5 bases). CDR1 and CDR2 from the germline V gene are SGHRS and YFSETQ. The CDR3 is 15 amino acids. V was pared by 3 bases and J by 1 base, with 8 bases between. CDR3 in amino acids: CASSSQGSGANVLTF. CDR3 bases: TGCGCCAGCAGCTCTCAGGGATCTGGGGCCAACGTCCTGACTTTC.

The CDR3 DNA reads as TGTGCCAGCAGTTTACGGCGGGGGGGCAAAGTATCACCCCTCCACTTT. It is translated as CASSLRRGGKVSPLHF. V gene TRBV27 combines with J gene TRBJ1-6; possibly TRBD1 for D (6 bases). The germline gives CDR1 MNHEY, CDR2 SMNVEV (reference sequence). This CDR3 comprises 16 residues. V lost 2 bases, J lost 10 bases, and 18 bases lay in between.

The CDR3 coding sequence is TGTGCCAGCAGTTACTCGGTACAGTCTGGGGCCAACGTCCTGACTTTC. Translated, it gives CASSYSVQSGANVLTF. V and J are TRBV6-5 and TRBJ2-6; the D is unclear. CDR1 is MNHEY and CDR2 is SVGAGI in the germline V gene. This CDR3 is built from 16 residues. V lost 0 bases, J lost 1 base, and 7 bases lay in between.

This chain uses TRBV20-1 with TRBJ2-1; no clear D. Germline V gives CDR1 DFQATT, CDR2 SNEGSKA (reference sequence). The CDR3 totals 10 residues. Trimming shortened V by 4 bases and J by 5 bases, and 3 bases separated the two germline ends. The CDR3, as DNA: TGCAGTGCTATCGACAATGAGCAGTTCTTC. As protein: CSAIDNEQFF.

This clone turned up a few times. The rearrangement uses TRBV2 and TRBJ2-7, with 7 bases aligning to TRBD1. After removal of 8 bases from V and 6 bases from J, the junction contained 10 bases not matched to a gene. The CDR3 runs to 13 residues. CDR1 SNHLY and CDR2 FYNNEI come from the germline V gene. CDR3 bases: TGTGCCAGCGGGGGACAGCCCGGTGGCGAGCAGTACTTC. The encoded protein is CASGGQPGGEQYF.

V gene TRBV6-5 combines with J gene TRBJ2-3; D is uncertain. V was trimmed by 6 bases and J by 2 bases, leaving 9 bases between them. Looked up from germline, CDR1 is MNHEY and CDR2 is SVGAGI. CDR3 size: 13 residues. CDR3 DNA sequence: TGTGCCAGCAGGCGTAGTCCCACAGATACGCAGTATTTT. Translating gives CASRRSPTDTQYF.